The 18 T cell receptor beta chains below come from one sample, sequenced in a study of tumor and adjacent non-tumor tissue in lung cancer. The template was RNA from unsorted bulk tissue. A modified ARM-PCR protocol with three rounds of nested PCR amplified TCRbeta. In TCRdb, the multiplex PCR reads were re-called with MiXCR into one record per CDR3 protein. In the table there are over 100,000 distinct CDR3 sequences, roughly 74% of which are singletons. Sequenced sample: lung tumor tissue. Source of these receptors: a woman in her sixties or seventies with non-small cell lung cancer.

As concerns this clonotype: The junction departs from the called germline gene at one end, perhaps through a read error. This chain uses TRBV4-3 with TRBJ2-3; the match to TRBD2 covers 7 bases. CDR1 is LGHNA and CDR2 is YSLEER in the germline V gene. This CDR3 is built from 18 residues. The DNA of the CDR3 is TGCGCCAGCAGCCAAGTCGGTGTCGGGGGAGGGCGCGCAGATACGCTGTATTTT. This codes for CASSQVGVGGGRADTLYF.

The chain links TRBV20-1 to TRBJ1-5; a weak D match, TRBD1 (5 bases). Per germline, CDR1 DFQATT and CDR2 SNEGSKA (reference sequence). The CDR3 sequence is 15 residues long. The CDR3 region is CNARLAGSSNQPQHF. Written as DNA, the CDR3 is TGCAATGCCAGATTGGCAGGGTCTAGCAATCAGCCCCAGCATTTT.

As concerns this clonotype: A much larger clone sits a single nucleotide away, making a read error possible. The rearrangement uses TRBV28 and TRBJ2-7; possible D gene TRBD2, 5 bases. CDR1 MDHEN and CDR2 SYDVKM come from the germline V gene. CDR3 length: 13 amino acids. CDR3 nucleotide sequence: TGTGTCAGCATAGACGGGATTACCTACGAGCAGTACTTC. It codes for CVSIDGITYEQYF.

About this clonotype: This may be a read error, as it is one base from a much larger clone. CDR3 protein: CVSSYLGNTEAFF. In nucleotides, the CDR3 is TGTGTCAGCAGTTACCTTGGGAACACTGAAGCTTTCTTT. The genes are TRBV6-5 and TRBJ1-1; D is uncertain. The CDR3 has 13 residues. Germline V gene sequence: CDR1 MNHEY, CDR2 SVGAGI.

With regard to this clonotype: A read error may explain this, as a much larger clone is one base away. This chain uses TRBV6-6 with TRBJ2-7; perhaps TRBD1 as D (6 bases). The V gene's germline CDR1 is MNHNY and CDR2 SVGAGI (reference sequence). The CDR3 is made up of 15 amino acids. Between the trimmed V and J ends, which lost 0 bases and 7 bases, there was a span of 16 bases. Here the CDR3 DNA reads TGTGCCAGCAGTTACTCCTCCACAGGGCCCTCAGAGCAGTACTTC. This sequence encodes CASSYSSTGPSEQYF.

This chain joins TRBV11-3 and TRBJ2-5; 7 positions match TRBD2. Germline values: CDR1 SGHNT, CDR2 YENEEA. V was pared by 1 base and J by 6 bases, with 5 bases of the junction left unmatched. The CDR3 is 14 amino acids. CDR3 residues: CASSLVTSKKTQYF. In DNA, the CDR3 is TGTGCCAGCAGCTTAGTGACTAGCAAGAAGACCCAGTACTTC.

This clonotype was counted at least ten times. V is TRBV6-1 and J is TRBJ1-1, with D possibly being TRBD1 (5 bases). CDR1 MNHNS and CDR2 SASEGT come from the germline V gene. Trimming took 5 bases from V and 7 from J, leaving 8 bases between them. The CDR3 loop spans 11 amino acids. Here the CDR3 reads CASSPQDEAFF. In DNA form, the CDR3 reads TGTGCCAGCAGTCCACAGGATGAAGCTTTCTTT.

Worth noting for this clonotype: The junction shows a germline mismatch at one end, possibly a read error. The genes are TRBV29-1 and TRBJ1-1, with D uncertain. The CDR3 has 14 amino acids. Germline CDR1 reads SQVTM; CDR2 reads ANQGSEA. CDR3 region: CSVGPDVTWFETFF. The CDR3 nucleotides read TGCAGCGTTGGTCCCGATGTGACATGGTTTGAAACTTTCTTT.

About this clonotype: As the CDR3 is not closed by the conserved phenylalanine or tryptophan, this likely results from a read error. The V and J genes are TRBV20-1 and TRBJ2-7; D tentatively reads TRBD1 or TRBD2 (6 bases each). The length of the CDR3 is 13 residues. Germline values: CDR1 DFQATT, CDR2 SNEGSKA (reference sequence). This chain's CDR3 is CSVREGGIYEQYL. The CDR3 coding sequence is TGCAGTGTTAGAGAGGGGGGTATTTACGAGCAGTACTTA.

The rearrangement uses TRBV27 and TRBJ2-1; a weak D match, TRBD2 (6 bases). This CDR3 is 14 amino acids long. Germline V CDR1 and CDR2: MNHEY, SMNVEV (reference sequence). The V gene lost 5 bases and the J gene lost 3 bases, with 11 bases spanning the gap. The chain's CDR3 is CASSLGSGYNEQFF. The CDR3 DNA is TGTGCCAGCAGTCTGGGTAGCGGCTACAATGAGCAGTTCTTC.

In the case of this clonotype: This may come from a read error, since a much larger clone is one base off. This rearrangement joins TRBV6-2 or TRBV6-3 to TRBJ2-2, with 8 nucleotides matching TRBD2. This CDR3 comprises 16 residues. CDR1 is MNHEY and CDR2 is SVGEGT in the germline V gene. The CDR3 loop reads CASSFSLAENAGELFF. The CDR3 DNA is TGTGCCAGCAGTTTTTCACTAGCGGAGAACGCCGGGGAGCTGTTTTTT.

The chain couples TRBV4-1 to TRBJ2-2; unclear D gene. This CDR3 has 9 residues. Germline V lookup: CDR1 MGHRA, CDR2 YSYEKL. CDR3 sequence reads: CYLTEELFF. The CDR3 DNA follows: TGCTACCTAACAGAGGAGCTGTTTTTT.

As to this clonotype: A junction boundary mismatches the germline segment, possibly from a read error. This chain joins TRBV14 and TRBJ2-6; D may be TRBD1 (5 bases). The V gene's germline CDR1 is SGHDN and CDR2 FVKESK. CDR3 length: 15 residues. The CDR3 region is CASNKFSSGANVLTF. CDR3 nucleotides: TGTGCCAGCAATAAGTTTAGCTCTGGGGCGAACGTCCTGACTTTC.

Regarding this clonotype: A junction boundary mismatches the germline segment, possibly from a read error. The CDR3 protein is CAGSPEDQNTGELFF. CDR3 coding DNA: TGTGCCGGCAGCCCCGAAGATCAGAACACCGGGGAGCTGTTTTTT. This chain joins TRBV11-2 and TRBJ2-2, with D uncertain. The CDR3 has 15 residues. Germline CDR1 is SGHAT and CDR2 is FQNNGV.

Turning to this clonotype: A much larger clone is a single base away; this may be a read error. The chain uses TRBV4-3 and TRBJ1-5, with D possibly matching TRBD1 (5 bases). CDR3 size: 15 residues. The V gene's germline CDR1 is LGHNA and CDR2 YSLEER. The V end lost 0 bases, the J end lost 9 bases, and 15 bases lay between the germline ends. The CDR3 here is CASSQDRTGVRPQHF. The CDR3 DNA reads as TGCGCCAGCAGCCAAGATAGAACGGGGGTTCGGCCCCAGCATTTT.

In DNA, the CDR3 is TGCGGCGCCGCCGGGACAGTGGGCAATGAGCAGTTCTTC. Its translation: CGAAGTVGNEQFF. This rearrangement joins TRBV29-1 to TRBJ2-1; 7 positions match TRBD1. This CDR3 region has 13 residues. Germline CDR1 reads SQVTM; CDR2 reads ANQGSEA.

V gene TRBV11-3 combines with J gene TRBJ2-1, with 12 nucleotides matching TRBD2. CDR1 and CDR2 from the germline V gene are SGHNT and YENEEA. The CDR3 spans 17 residues. The CDR3 DNA is TGTGCTACCATCTTAGAGTTGACTAGCGGGAGCCATAATGAGCAGTTCTTC. This translates into CATILELTSGSHNEQFF.

Worth noting for this clonotype: At one boundary the junction diverges from the germline segment, which might be a read error. CDR3 sequence (DNA): TGTGCCAGCAGCTCATCGATACGGGGACAAGAAACCCAGTACTTC. Its protein is CASSSSIRGQETQYF. V usage is TRBV11-2 and J usage is TRBJ2-5; tentatively, D is TRBD1 (6 bases). The CDR3 loop spans 15 amino acids. Germline lookup yields CDR1 SGHAT and CDR2 FQNNGV. The entire variable domain, with the rest obtained from reference TRBV11-2 and TRBJ2-5, is as follows: EAGVAQSPRYKIIEKRQSVAFWCNPISGHATLYWYQQILGQGPKLLIQFQNNGVVDDSQLPKDRFSAERLKGVDSTLKIQPAKLEDSAVYLCASSSSIRGQETQYFGPGTRLLVL.